A single sample gave rise to the 22 T cell receptor beta chains below, sequenced in a study of Graves' ophthalmopathy and Graves' hyperthyroidism. TCR beta CDR3 regions were amplified from RNA transcripts. After a first-round RT-PCR with HTBI primers, a second-round multiplex PCR was run. TCRdb called the multiplex PCR reads again in MiXCR, with one record for every CDR3 protein. The table includes over a million distinct CDR3 sequences, less than 45% detected once. Sequencing was performed on peripheral blood or thyroid tissue (not recorded which). The receptors here all came from an adult man with Graves' hyperthyroidism.

The chain employs TRBV28 and TRBJ2-7; D is undetermined. Trimming stripped 5 bases from V and 7 bases from J, with 12 bases between. Germline loops: CDR1 MDHEN, CDR2 SYDVKM. This CDR3 is 12 amino acids long. CDR3 bases: TGTGCCAGCAGTCAAGCCCCGAGGGAGCAGTACTTC. It encodes CASSQAPREQYF.

This clonotype was recorded a few times. The rearrangement links TRBV9 to TRBJ2-5, with TRBD1 matching 9 bases. This CDR3 contains 15 residues. The V segment lost 3 bases and the J segment 3 bases; nucleotides outside the gene matches: 6. Germline lookup yields CDR1 SGDLS and CDR2 YYNGEE. In nucleotides, the CDR3 is TGTGCCAGCAGCGCCCTGGGGGACAGGGAAGAGACCCAGTACTTC. It encodes CASSALGDREETQYF.

This rearrangement joins TRBV12-3 or TRBV12-4 to TRBJ2-7, with D possibly being TRBD1 or TRBD2 (7 bases each). Trimming took off 6 bases at V and 3 bases at J, with 21 bases between the two ends. CDR3 length: 16 residues. The CDR3, as DNA: TGTGCCAGCAGCCTCCAGGGGGGGTCACCGCACTACGAGCAGTACTTC. This sequence encodes CASSLQGGSPHYEQYF.

CDR3 region: CAISDSGTSYNSPLHF. The CDR3 DNA reads TGTGCCATCAGTGACAGTGGGACCTCCTATAATTCACCCCTCCACTTT. The chain couples TRBV10-3 to TRBJ1-6; D might be TRBD1 (5 bases). V was trimmed by 3 bases and J by 0 bases, leaving 9 bases between them. The CDR3 sequence is 16 residues long. Germline loops: CDR1 ENHRY, CDR2 SYGVKD.

This clonotype was recorded at least ten times. V and J are TRBV11-2 and TRBJ1-6; D not certain. The germline gives CDR1 SGHAT, CDR2 FQNNGV. The CDR3 sequence is 15 residues long. V lost 5 bases, J lost 2 bases, and 10 bases lay in between. CDR3 in amino acids: CASSHGRTYNSPLHF. The CDR3 DNA reads as TGTGCCAGCAGCCATGGACGGACCTATAATTCACCCCTCCACTTT.

Worth noting for this clonotype: This CDR3 fails to terminate in the conserved phenylalanine or tryptophan, so it likely reflects a read error. This rearrangement joins TRBV20-1 to TRBJ1-4; 7 nucleotides align to TRBD1. CDR1 and CDR2 from the germline V gene are DFQATT and SNEGSKA (reference sequence). The CDR3 spans 13 residues. The trim removed 6 bases at V and 3 bases at J, leaving 4 bases unmatched. CDR3 region: CSAGGTANEKLFS. In DNA, the CDR3 is TGCAGTGCAGGGGGCACGGCTAATGAAAAACTGTTTTCT.

Comment on this clonotype: Mismatch with germline at one junction end may stem from a read error. The chain carries TRBV5-1 and TRBJ1-2; D ambiguous. CDR1 is SGHRS, CDR2 YFSETQ, per germline. The CDR3 totals 12 residues. CDR3 protein: CASSLAGRSNTF. The CDR3 DNA follows: TGTGCCAGCAGCTTGGCCGGACGGTCGAACACCTTC.

The table lists this clonotype with many counts. This chain links TRBV5-8 with TRBJ2-5; D might be TRBD2 (6 bases). Germline V lookup: CDR1 SGHTS, CDR2 YDEGEE. V dropped 2 bases and J dropped 1 base, with 12 bases sitting between them. The CDR3 spans 15 residues. DNA of the CDR3: TGTGCCAGCAGCTTTGAGCGGGCCCTCCAAGAGACCCAGTACTTC. Amino acid sequence: CASSFERALQETQYF.

About this clonotype itself: One end of the junction fails to match germline, which may point to a read error. The chain has TRBV10-3 and TRBJ1-2, with TRBD1 identical over 7 bases. CDR1 is ENHRY and CDR2 is SYGVKD in the germline V gene. The CDR3 has 15 residues. The DNA of the CDR3 is TGTGCCAGCAGTAGCCAAACAGGGGACCCCCGTGGCTACACCTTC. This sequence encodes CASSSQTGDPRGYTF.

This clonotype was found many times. The V gene is TRBV7-2, the J gene TRBJ1-6; possibly TRBD1 for D (6 bases). The CDR3 loop spans 18 amino acids. Trimming cost V 6 bases and J 2 bases, with 20 bases left between them. Germline V CDR1 and CDR2: SGHTA, FQGNSA. The CDR3 nucleotides read TGTGCCAGCAGGGTCCCAGAACAGGGCGTGACCTATAATTCACCCCTCCACTTT. This codes for CASRVPEQGVTYNSPLHF.

Notes on this clonotype: A much bigger clone sits one base away, suggesting this may be a read error. DNA for the CDR3: TGTGCCAGCAGCTCCTGGGACAGGGGTTATGGCTACACCTTC. Amino acid sequence: CASSSWDRGYGYTF. The rearrangement joins TRBV5-6 to TRBJ1-2; 10 bases fit TRBD1. Germline V gene data show CDR1 as SGHDT and CDR2 as YYEEEE. V gave up 3 bases and J gave up 5 bases; unmatched junction bases: 4. This CDR3 spans 14 amino acids. Full variable domain (missing parts from reference TRBV5-6 and TRBJ1-2): DAGVTQSPTHLIKTRGQQVTLRCSPKSGHDTVSWYQQALGQGPQFIFQYYEEEERQRGNFPDRFSGHQFPNYSSELNVNALLLGDSALYLCASSSWDRGYGYTFGSGTRLTVV.

Concerning this clonotype: A read error may produce the germline difference seen at one junction end. Written as DNA, the CDR3 is TGTGCCAGCAGCCCGCGGGGCGGACAGGGTACGAACACCGGGGGGCTGTTTTTT. Its protein product is CASSPRGGQGTNTGGLFF. The V and J genes are TRBV7-9 and TRBJ2-2, with 8 bases fitting TRBD1. The CDR3 spans 18 residues. Germline CDR1 reads SEHNR; CDR2 reads FQNEAQ (reference sequence).

Comment on this clonotype: Given a much more abundant clone one base away, this may be a read error. V and J are TRBV5-6 and TRBJ2-5, with 12 bases aligning to TRBD2. The CDR3 is made up of 15 amino acids. With 9 bases clipped from V and 5 bases from J, the junction kept 11 bases outside the gene matches. Per the germline V gene, CDR1 is SGHDT and CDR2 is YYEEEE. This chain's CDR3 is CANGTSGRFTETQYF. CDR3 nucleotides: TGTGCCAACGGAACTAGCGGGAGGTTTACGGAGACCCAGTACTTC.

There are a few counts of this clonotype. The rearrangement links TRBV7-2 to TRBJ2-2; TRBD1 agrees at 9 bases. The CDR3 loop spans 20 amino acids. Germline CDR1 is SGHTA and CDR2 is FQGNSA. With V trimmed by 6 bases and J by 0 bases, 17 bases remained unmatched. The CDR3 spells CASRLTSRTGAPSNTGELFF. The CDR3 nucleotides read TGTGCCAGCAGGTTGACCAGTCGGACAGGGGCCCCGTCGAACACCGGGGAGCTGTTTTTT.

This clonotype has ten or more counts. The chain combines TRBV7-9 with TRBJ1-1; D remains ambiguous. Looked up from germline, CDR1 is SEHNR and CDR2 is FQNEAQ (reference sequence). CDR3 length: 12 amino acids. Trimming took 2 bases from V and 11 from J, leaving 12 bases between them. This CDR3 is CASSLMPREAFF. For the CDR3, the DNA is TGTGCCAGCAGCTTAATGCCCCGAGAGGCTTTCTTT. The whole variable domain, filled in from reference TRBV7-9 and TRBJ1-1, reads DTGVSQNPRHKITKRGQNVTFRCDPISEHNRLYWYRQTLGQGPEFLTYFQNEAQLEKSRLLSDRFSAERPKGSFSTLEIQRTEQGDSAMYLCASSLMPREAFFGQGTRLTVV.

The chain couples TRBV20-1 to TRBJ1-2; D is uncertain. The CDR3 contains 12 residues. Germline V gene sequence: CDR1 DFQATT, CDR2 SNEGSKA (reference sequence). V lost 3 bases, J lost 2 bases, and 7 bases lay in between. For the CDR3, the DNA is TGCAGTGCTAGGGAGACAAACTATGGCTACACCTTC. Protein: CSARETNYGYTF.

Concerning this clonotype: The junction departs from germline at one end; a sequencing error may be responsible. This chain links TRBV7-9 with TRBJ2-2; D is possibly TRBD2 (5 bases). Per the germline V gene, CDR1 is SEHNR and CDR2 is FQNEAQ (reference sequence). The CDR3 runs 13 residues. The CDR3 sequence: CASSRGNTGELSW. The CDR3 bases are TGTGCCAGCAGCCGGGGAAACACCGGGGAGCTGTCTTGG.

This clonotype came up many times. The gene calls are TRBV25-1 and TRBJ2-2, with D uncertain. Germline V gene sequence: CDR1 MGHDK, CDR2 SYGVNS. This CDR3 region has 12 residues. V was shortened by 8 bases and J by 6 bases, with 10 bases between the two germline ends. The CDR3 DNA reads TGTGCCAGCGCTCGGTCTTCCGGGGAGCTGTTTTTT. It encodes CASARSSGELFF.

This clonotype was recorded a few times. The V gene is TRBV4-1, the J gene TRBJ1-2; possible D gene TRBD1, 6 bases. There are 14 residues in the CDR3. The V gene's germline CDR1 is MGHRA and CDR2 YSYEKL. V lost 6 bases and J 0 bases, leaving 11 bases between the germline ends. CDR3 region: CASRRGATNYGYTF. The CDR3 DNA reads as TGCGCCAGCAGGAGGGGGGCTACTAACTATGGCTACACCTTC.

This clonotype was counted only a few times. The CDR3 does not close with the conserved phenylalanine or tryptophan, likely indicating a read error. The DNA is omitted, as the CDR3 cannot be located on it reliably, and the CDR3 follows TCRdb's listing. This chain links TRBV6-4 with TRBJ1-3; TRBD1 was called by the table and not checked on the DNA. The CDR3 length is 9 residues, termini included. Germline CDR1 reads MRHNA; CDR2 reads SNTAGT. The CDR3 protein is CASSDGGHT.

J is TRBJ1-1 and V is TRBV19; 7 bases agree with TRBD1. The CDR3 spans 13 residues. V was clipped by 6 bases and J by 10 bases; unmatched bases: 11. Germline-derived CDR1 and CDR2 are LNHDA and SQIVND (reference sequence). CDR3 sequence (DNA): TGTGCCAGTAGCGAGACAGGGTACGTTGGAGCTTTCTTT. Its translation: CASSETGYVGAFF.

Note on this clonotype: No conserved phenylalanine or tryptophan is present at the end of the CDR3, so a read error is the likely explanation. The limits of the CDR3 on the DNA are not certain, so only TCRdb's listed CDR3 is given. The chain joins TRBV6-4 to TRBJ2-2; TRBD1, as called in the table, went unchecked against the DNA. The germline gives CDR1 MRHNA, CDR2 SNTAGT. Inclusive of both ends, the CDR3 amounts to 10 amino acids. The CDR3 sequence is CASRPGQGAL.